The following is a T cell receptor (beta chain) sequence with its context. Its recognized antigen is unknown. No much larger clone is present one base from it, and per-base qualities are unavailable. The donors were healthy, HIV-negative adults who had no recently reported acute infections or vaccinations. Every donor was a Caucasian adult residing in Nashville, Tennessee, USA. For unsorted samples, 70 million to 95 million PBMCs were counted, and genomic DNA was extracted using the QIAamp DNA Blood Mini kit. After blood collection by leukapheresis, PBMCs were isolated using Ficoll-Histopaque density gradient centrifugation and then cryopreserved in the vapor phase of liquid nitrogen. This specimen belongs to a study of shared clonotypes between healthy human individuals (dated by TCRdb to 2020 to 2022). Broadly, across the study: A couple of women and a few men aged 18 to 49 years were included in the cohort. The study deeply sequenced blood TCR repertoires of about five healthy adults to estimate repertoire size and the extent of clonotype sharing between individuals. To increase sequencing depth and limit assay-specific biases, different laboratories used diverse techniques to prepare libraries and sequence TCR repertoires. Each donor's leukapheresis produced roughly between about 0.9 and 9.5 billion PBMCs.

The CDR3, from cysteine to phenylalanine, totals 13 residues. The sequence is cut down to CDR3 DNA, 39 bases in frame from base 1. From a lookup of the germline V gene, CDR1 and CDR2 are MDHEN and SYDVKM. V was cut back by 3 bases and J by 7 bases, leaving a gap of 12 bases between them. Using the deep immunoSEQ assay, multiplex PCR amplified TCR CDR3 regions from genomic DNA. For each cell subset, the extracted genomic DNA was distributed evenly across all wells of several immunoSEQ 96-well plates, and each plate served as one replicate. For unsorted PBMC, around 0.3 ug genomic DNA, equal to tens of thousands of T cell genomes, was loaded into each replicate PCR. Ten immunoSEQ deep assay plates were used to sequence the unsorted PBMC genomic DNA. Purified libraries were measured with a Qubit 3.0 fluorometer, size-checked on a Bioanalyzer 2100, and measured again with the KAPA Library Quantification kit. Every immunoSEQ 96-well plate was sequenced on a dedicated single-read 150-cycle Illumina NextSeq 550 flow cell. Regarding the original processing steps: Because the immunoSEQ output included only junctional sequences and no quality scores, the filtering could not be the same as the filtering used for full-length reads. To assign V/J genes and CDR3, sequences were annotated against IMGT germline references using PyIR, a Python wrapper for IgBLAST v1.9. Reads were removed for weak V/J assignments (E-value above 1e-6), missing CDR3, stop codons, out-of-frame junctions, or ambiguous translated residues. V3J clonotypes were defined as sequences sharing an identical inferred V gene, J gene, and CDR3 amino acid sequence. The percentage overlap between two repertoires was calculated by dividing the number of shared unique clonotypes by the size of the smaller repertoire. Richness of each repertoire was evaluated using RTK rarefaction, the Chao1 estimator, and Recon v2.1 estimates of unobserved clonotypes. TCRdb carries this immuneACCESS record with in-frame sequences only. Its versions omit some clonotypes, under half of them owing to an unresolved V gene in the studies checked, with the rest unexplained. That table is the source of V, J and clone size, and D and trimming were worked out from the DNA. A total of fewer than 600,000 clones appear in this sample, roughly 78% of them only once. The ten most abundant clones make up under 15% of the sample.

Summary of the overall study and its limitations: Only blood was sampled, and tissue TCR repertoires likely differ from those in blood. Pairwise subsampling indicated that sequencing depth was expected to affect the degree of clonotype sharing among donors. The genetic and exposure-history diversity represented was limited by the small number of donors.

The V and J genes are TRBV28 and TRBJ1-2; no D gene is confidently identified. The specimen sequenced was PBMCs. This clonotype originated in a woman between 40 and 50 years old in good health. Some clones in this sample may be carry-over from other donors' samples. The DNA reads TGTGCCAGCAGTTTTTTCGGCAGCTCTGGCTACACCTTC. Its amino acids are CASSFFGSSGYTF.